The clone carrying this T cell receptor beta chain was counted ten times or more. The antigen is not known. TCRdb reprocessed the 5' RACE reads via MiXCR and lists one record per CDR3 protein. Of about 74,000 distinct CDR3 sequences in the sample, about 6.6% were seen once. The source of the sample is a study of T cells after yellow fever vaccination. Findings and caveats of the study: Most clones from primary vaccination were detected again post-booster (about 96% CD4, about 88% CD8).

The CDR3 has 14 residues. Trimming took 6 bases from V and 7 from J; bases not matched to a gene: 9. Per germline, CDR1 SGHRS and CDR2 YFSETQ. V and J are TRBV5-1 and TRBJ2-2; the match to TRBD2 covers 7 bases. The material was CD8+ T cells sorted from PBMCs, obtained 5 days after the first yellow fever vaccination. The clonotype comes from a man aged 18 to 29 who received the YFV17D yellow fever vaccine. CDR3 sequence: CASTPGAGFGELFF. The DNA for the CDR3 is TGCGCCAGCACCCCCGGAGCGGGGTTCGGGGAGCTGTTTTTT.